One and the same sample provided the 12 T cell receptor beta chains below, sequenced in a study of cytomegalovirus exposure and HLA in healthy donors (dated by TCRdb to 2017 to 2019). Library preparation was by the immunoSEQ multiplex PCR assay. A mixture of 60 forward primers for TCR Vbeta segments and 13 reverse primers for TCR Jbeta segments was used in the multiplex PCR. This is the immuneACCESS table as TCRdb keeps it, with only in-frame sequences that have V and J called. A part of the clones is gone; compared with another copy, unresolved V genes explain less than half, and the rest is unexplained. This sample's records show about 200,000 clones. Around 1.1% of the sample is in the top ten clones. Sequencing was done on a sample of PBMCs. The receptors were sampled from a girl aged 2 to 9 in good health and CMV-seropositive.

This chain links TRBV7-9 with TRBJ1-3; TRBD1 might be the D (5 bases). CDR1 is SEHNR and CDR2 is FQNEAQ in the germline V gene (reference sequence). This CDR3 has 14 amino acids. Trimming left V 2 bases short and J 0 bases short, with 5 bases between. In nucleotides, the CDR3 is TGTGCCAGCAGCTTAACAGGCTCTGGAAACACCATATATTTT. Its protein is CASSLTGSGNTIYF.

The genes are TRBV6-6 and TRBJ1-4; D may be TRBD1 (6 bases). V gave up 0 bases and J gave up 8 bases, with 10 bases separating them. Germline V lookup: CDR1 MNHNY, CDR2 SVGAGI (reference sequence). The CDR3 extends over 14 amino acids. The CDR3, as DNA: TGTGCCAGCAGTTACTCAACGGACAGCGAAAAACTGTTTTTT. The encoded protein is CASSYSTDSEKLFF.

This chain links TRBV11-1 with TRBJ1-5; 9 positions agree with TRBD1. The CDR3 contains 15 residues. Germline trimming cut 5 bases from V and 5 bases from J; bases unmatched to any gene: 7. Germline V gene lookup returns CDR1 SGHAT and CDR2 FQDESV (reference sequence). The CDR3, as DNA: TGTGCCAGCAGCCCCTCGGACAGGGGTGATCAGCCCCAGCATTTT. This translates into CASSPSDRGDQPQHF.

V and J are TRBV2 and TRBJ1-1; TRBD1 agrees at 7 bases. CDR1 SNHLY and CDR2 FYNNEI come from the germline V gene. The CDR3 length is 16 residues. After removal of 6 bases from V and 0 bases from J, the junction contained 10 bases not matched to a gene. CDR3 region: CASSVMRQGVNTEAFF. CDR3 DNA: TGTGCCAGCAGCGTGATGAGACAGGGAGTGAACACTGAAGCTTTCTTT.

The rearrangement joins TRBV2 to TRBJ1-2; no clear D gene. V was clipped by 7 bases and J by 3 bases, with 9 bases between them. CDR3 size: 12 residues. The germline V gene has CDR1 SNHLY and CDR2 FYNNEI. CDR3 loop: CASKRADYGYTF. CDR3 coding DNA: TGTGCCAGCAAGAGGGCGGACTATGGCTACACCTTC. The full variable domain, completed using reference TRBV2 and TRBJ1-2, is EPEVTQTPSHQVTQMGQEVILRCVPISNHLYFYWYRQILGQKVEFLVSFYNNEISEKSEIFDDQFSVERPDGSNFTLKIRSTKLEDSAMYFCASKRADYGYTFGSGTRLTVV.

CDR3 loop: CASLTPSGNTIYF. CDR3 DNA sequence: TGTGCCAGCCTGACACCGTCTGGAAACACCATATATTTT. The V gene is TRBV6-5, the J gene TRBJ1-3; no clear D. Germline V gene sequence: CDR1 MNHEY, CDR2 SVGAGI. The V end was cut by 8 bases, the J end by 1 base, with 9 bases between. The CDR3 loop spans 13 amino acids.

The chain employs TRBV19 and TRBJ2-3; TRBD1 is a possible D gene (6 bases). The CDR3 runs 14 residues. Germline CDR1 and CDR2: LNHDA and SQIVND (reference sequence). V was cut by 10 bases and J by 5 bases, with 19 bases left in between. In DNA, the CDR3 is TGTGCCACTCAACAGGGTGCAGGAGGAGATACGCAGTATTTT. Residues: CATQQGAGGDTQYF. Together with reference TRBV19 and TRBJ2-3, the CDR3 gives the full variable domain: DGGITQSPKYLFRKEGQNVTLSCEQNLNHDAMYWYRQDPGQGLRLIYYSQIVNDFQKGDIAEGYSVSREKKESFPLTVTSAQKNPTAFYLCATQQGAGGDTQYFGPGTRLTVL.

The V gene is TRBV14, the J gene TRBJ2-2; 8 bases are shared with TRBD2. The CDR3 spans 18 residues. Germline V gene lookup returns CDR1 SGHDN and CDR2 FVKESK. V trimming: 2 bases; J trimming: 0 bases; junction bases outside the gene matches: 8. CDR3 sequence reads: CASSQPPTSASNTGELFF. As DNA, the CDR3 is TGTGCCAGCAGCCAACCACCGACTAGCGCCTCGAACACCGGGGAGCTGTTTTTT.

The J gene is TRBJ2-7, the V gene TRBV7-9; maybe TRBD2 (5 bases). CDR1 is SEHNR and CDR2 is FQNEAQ in the germline V gene (reference sequence). Trimming cost V 5 bases and J 6 bases, with 14 bases left between them. The CDR3 spans 13 residues. CDR3 sequence (DNA): TGTGCCAGCAGCCCTGGTATGGCGGGCGAGCAGTACTTC. It specifies CASSPGMAGEQYF.

This chain links TRBV9 with TRBJ2-6; 7 bases map to TRBD1. Trimming at V came to 4 bases and at J to 4 bases, leaving 14 bases not matched to a gene. The length of the CDR3 is 18 residues. Germline lookup yields CDR1 SGDLS and CDR2 YYNGEE. CDR3 sequence (DNA): TGTGCCAGCAGCCCCCGGACAGGCGGTCAGGTCGGGGCCAACGTCCTGACTTTC. It specifies CASSPRTGGQVGANVLTF.

The V and J genes are TRBV11-2 and TRBJ2-5; TRBD2 matches 12 bases. The CDR3 sequence is 16 residues long. Germline V CDR1 and CDR2: SGHAT, FQNNGV. The V segment lost 6 bases and the J segment 5 bases; nucleotides outside the gene matches: 10. The CDR3 DNA is TGTGCCAGCAGAGAACTAGCGGGGGGACCTAGGGAGACCCAGTACTTC. Protein product: CASRELAGGPRETQYF.

This chain links TRBV19 with TRBJ1-1; TRBD1 aligns across 9 bases. The germline CDR1 and CDR2 sequences are LNHDA and SQIVND (reference sequence). The CDR3 consists of 14 residues. The V gene end was trimmed by 2 bases and the J gene end by 8 bases; junction bases not matched to a gene: 6. For the CDR3, the DNA is TGTGCCAGTAGTATACAAACAGGGGGCGGGGAAGCTTTCTTT. Translated, it gives CASSIQTGGGEAFF.